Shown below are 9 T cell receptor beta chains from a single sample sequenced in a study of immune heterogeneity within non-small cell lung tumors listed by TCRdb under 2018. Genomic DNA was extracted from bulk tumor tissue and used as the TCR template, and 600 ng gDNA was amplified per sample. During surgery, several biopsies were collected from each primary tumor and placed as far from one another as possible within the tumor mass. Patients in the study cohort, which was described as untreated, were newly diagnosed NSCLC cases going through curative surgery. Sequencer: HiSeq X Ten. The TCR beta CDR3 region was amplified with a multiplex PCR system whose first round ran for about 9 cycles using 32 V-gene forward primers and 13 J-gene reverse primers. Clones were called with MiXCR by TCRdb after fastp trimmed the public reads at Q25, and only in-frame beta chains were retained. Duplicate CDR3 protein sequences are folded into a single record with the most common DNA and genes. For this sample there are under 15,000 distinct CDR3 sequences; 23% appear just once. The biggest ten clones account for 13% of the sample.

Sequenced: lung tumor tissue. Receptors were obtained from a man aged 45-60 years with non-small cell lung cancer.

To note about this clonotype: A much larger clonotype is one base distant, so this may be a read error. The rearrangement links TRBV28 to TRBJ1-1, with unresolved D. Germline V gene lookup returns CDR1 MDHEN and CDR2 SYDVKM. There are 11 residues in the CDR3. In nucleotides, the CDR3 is TGTGCCAGCAGTACCGTAATGGAAGCTTTATTT. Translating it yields CASSTVMEALF.

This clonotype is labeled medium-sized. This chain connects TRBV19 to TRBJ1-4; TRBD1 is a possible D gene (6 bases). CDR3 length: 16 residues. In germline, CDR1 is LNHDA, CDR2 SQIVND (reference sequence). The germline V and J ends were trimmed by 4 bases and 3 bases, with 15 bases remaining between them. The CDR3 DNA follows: TGTGCCAGTAGTAGCCCGTCGACAGGACCTAATGAAAAACTGTTTTTT. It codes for CASSSPSTGPNEKLFF.

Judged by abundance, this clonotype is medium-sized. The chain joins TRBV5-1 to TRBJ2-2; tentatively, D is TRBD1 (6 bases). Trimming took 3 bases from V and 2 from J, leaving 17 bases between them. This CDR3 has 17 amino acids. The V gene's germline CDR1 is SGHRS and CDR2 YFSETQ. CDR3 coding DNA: TGCGCCAGCAGCTGGGCCACAGGGTTTGGCAACACCGGGGAGCTGTTTTTT. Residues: CASSWATGFGNTGELFF.

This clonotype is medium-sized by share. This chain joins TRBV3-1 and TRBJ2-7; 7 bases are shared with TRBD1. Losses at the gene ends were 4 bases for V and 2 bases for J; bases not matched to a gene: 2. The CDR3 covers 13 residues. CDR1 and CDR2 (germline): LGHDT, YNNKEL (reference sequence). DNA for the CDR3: TGTGCCAGCAGCCCGGGACAGACCTACGAGCAGTACTTC. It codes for CASSPGQTYEQYF.

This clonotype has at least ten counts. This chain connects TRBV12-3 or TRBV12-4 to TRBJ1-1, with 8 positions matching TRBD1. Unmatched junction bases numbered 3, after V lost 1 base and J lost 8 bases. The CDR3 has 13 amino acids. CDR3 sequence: CASSLGTGIEAFF. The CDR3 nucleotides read TGTGCCAGCAGTTTAGGGACAGGGATCGAAGCTTTCTTT.

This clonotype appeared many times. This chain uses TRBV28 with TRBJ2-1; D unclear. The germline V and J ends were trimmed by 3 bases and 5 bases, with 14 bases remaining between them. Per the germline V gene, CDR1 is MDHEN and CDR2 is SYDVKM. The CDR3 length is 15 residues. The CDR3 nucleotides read TGTGCCAGCAGTTTGGTCGGACGGACCAACAATGAGCAGTTCTTC. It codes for CASSLVGRTNNEQFF. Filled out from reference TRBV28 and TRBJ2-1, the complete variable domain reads DVKVTQSSRYLVKRTGEKVFLECVQDMDHENMFWYRQDPGLGLRLIYFSYDVKMKEKGDIPEGYSVSREKKERFSLILESASTNQTSMYLCASSLVGRTNNEQFFGPGTRLTVL.

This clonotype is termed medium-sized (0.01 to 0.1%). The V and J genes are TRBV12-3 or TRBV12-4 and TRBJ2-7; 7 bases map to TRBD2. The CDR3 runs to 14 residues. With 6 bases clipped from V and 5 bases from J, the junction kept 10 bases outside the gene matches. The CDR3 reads CASRASGDFNEQYF. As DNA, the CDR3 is TGTGCCAGCAGGGCCAGCGGGGACTTCAACGAGCAGTACTTC.

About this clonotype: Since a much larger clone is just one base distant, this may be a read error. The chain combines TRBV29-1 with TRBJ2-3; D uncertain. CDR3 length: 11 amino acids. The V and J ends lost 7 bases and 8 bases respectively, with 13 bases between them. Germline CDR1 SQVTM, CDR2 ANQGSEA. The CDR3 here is CSAVTIGTQYF. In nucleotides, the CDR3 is TGCAGCGCTGTAACGATTGGTACGCAGTATTTT.

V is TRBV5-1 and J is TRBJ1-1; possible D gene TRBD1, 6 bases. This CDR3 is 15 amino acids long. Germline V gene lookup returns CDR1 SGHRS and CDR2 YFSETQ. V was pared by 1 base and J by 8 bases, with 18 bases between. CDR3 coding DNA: TGCGCCAGCAGCTTGACAGGGCAGAGGAACAAAGAAGCTTTCTTT. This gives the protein CASSLTGQRNKEAFF.